The clone carrying this T cell receptor (beta chain) was seen ten or more times. What it recognizes is unknown. TCRdb re-derived calls from the reads in MiXCR, one entry per CDR3 protein. The sample records 150,000 or so distinct CDR3 sequences, roughly 6% being singletons. CDR1 is SEHNR, CDR2 FQNEAQ, per germline (reference sequence). V dropped 4 bases and J dropped 3; count of bases not matched to a gene: 7. The CDR3 covers 15 residues. This specimen comes from a study of T cell repertoires in cytomegalovirus infection. For the study at large: CMV infection together with matching HLA type was indicated by public TCR beta signatures.

The study, taken as a whole, reports: Ex vivo, HLA-C-restricted CMV-specific TCR beta clonotypes prevailed over the rest of the response.

Material for sequencing was PBMCs. The source of this sequence is a human donor in good health (CMV status not recorded). Some clones in this sample may be carry-over from other donors' samples. V usage is TRBV7-9 and J usage is TRBJ2-5; TRBD2 agrees at 8 bases. The chain's CDR3 is CASSSRLALKETQYF. The CDR3 region has the DNA TGTGCCAGCAGCTCTAGACTAGCGTTGAAAGAGACCCAGTACTTC.